These T cell receptor beta chains were read from a single sample in a study of T cell repertoires in cytomegalovirus infection. TCRdb recomputed calls from the reads with MiXCR, one row per CDR3 protein. The table shows 250,000 to 300,000 distinct CDR3 sequences, with roughly an eighth occurring only once. Sequencing was performed on PBMCs. The receptors shown here come from a human donor in good health (CMV status not recorded). Some clones in this sample may be carry-over from other donors' samples. Each CDR3 is given with its conserved first and last residue. A D gene is named only where the DNA matches it firmly. Where a row states a size, it is once, few, many or the class of an expanded clone; other rows omit it.

13	-	TRBV12-3/TRBV12-4	few	TRBJ2-1	TGTGCCAGCAGTAGGGGGGGTTTCCGGGAGCAGTTCTTC	CASSRGGFREQFF
16	TRBD2	TRBV23-1	few	TRBJ2-1	TGCGCCAGCAGTCCCCGGACTAGCGGTTACTACAATGAGCAGTTCTTC	CASSPRTSGYYNEQFF
14	-	TRBV27	few	TRBJ1-1	TGTGCCAGCAGTTTATTATGGGAGGGCACTGAAGCTTTCTTT	CASSLLWEGTEAFF
15	-	TRBV7-2	many	TRBJ2-5	TGTGCCAGCAGCTTAGAATTCGGGATATCGCCGACCCAGTACTTC	CASSLEFGISPTQYF
17	TRBD1	TRBV5-1	-	TRBJ2-7	TGCGCCAGCAGCCCACGGCTGATAGGGACAGGCCCCTTCGAGCAGTACTTC	CASSPRLIGTGPFEQYF
16	-	TRBV2	many	TRBJ2-6	TGTGCCAGCAGCCGGGACGAAAGCTCTGGGGCCAACGTCCTGACTTTC	CASSRDESSGANVLTF
13	-	TRBV20-1	-	TRBJ1-1	TGCAGTGCTAGACACAGGACACGGGGGGGAGCTTTCTTT	CSARHRTRGGAFF
16	-	TRBV12-3/TRBV12-4	few	TRBJ2-3	TGTGCCAGCACCCCTGGCGCTAGCGTAAGCACAGATACGCAGTATTTT	CASTPGASVSTDTQYF
15	-	TRBV7-2	many	TRBJ1-1	TGTGCCAGCAGCTCCCGCCCACAGATGAACACTGAAGCTTTCTTT	CASSSRPQMNTEAFF
14	-	TRBV12-3/TRBV12-4	few	TRBJ1-5	TGTGCCAGCAGTTTAGCTCGGTTGTTACAGCCCCAGCATTTT	CASSLARLLQPQHF